Sequencing of this T cell receptor beta chain was carried out in a study of T cells after yellow fever vaccination. Overall study context: Preparation of fractions with low cell numbers was performed using SMART-Seq v4 Ultra Low Input. Findings of the study overall: A weaker secondary response peaked on day 5, the primary on day 15. Post-booster repertoires contained most primary-vaccination clones again (about 95% CD4, about 88% CD8).

TCRdb redid the calling of the 5' RACE reads with MiXCR, one entry per CDR3 protein. The sample holds approximately 260,000 distinct CDR3 sequences, 5.2% seen once. At least ten counts were recorded for this clonotype. Its antigen is not known. This CDR3 region has 15 residues. V lost 5 bases and J lost 4, with 15 bases in between. CDR1 and CDR2 from the germline V gene are SGHTA and FQGNSA. This material consisted of CD4+ T cells sorted from PBMCs, taken on the day of the yellow fever booster vaccination. The sequence derives from a man aged 18 to 30 who received the YFV17D yellow fever vaccine. This chain connects TRBV7-2 to TRBJ1-5; D is unresolved. Here the CDR3 DNA reads TGTGCCAGCAGCCTGAGAGGGCACCTAAATCAGCCCCAGCATTTT. Translated: CASSLRGHLNQPQHF.